The 5 T cell receptor beta chains below come from one sample, sequenced in a study of CD8+ T cells in alopecia areata. Extracted RNA was reverse transcribed, and the resulting cDNA served as sequencing template. Profiled with immunoSEQ multiplex PCR; TCRdb holds only in-frame clones, not every one. The sample yields 150,000 to 200,000 clones, about three fifths seen once. Treatment of the sample: oral pan-JAK inhibitor, 5-10 mg twice daily. Sequences were derived from CD8+ T cells sorted from blood, sampled at week 24, from a patient treated with tofacitinib. These receptors originate from a human donor with alopecia areata.

The rearrangement uses TRBV2 and TRBJ2-1; no reliable D call. The CDR3 contains 13 residues. Per the germline V gene, CDR1 is SNHLY and CDR2 is FYNNEI. V was clipped by 3 bases and J by 1 base, with 4 bases between them. DNA for the CDR3: TGTGCCAGCAGTGACAGTTCCTACAATGAGCAGTTCTTC. Translated, it gives CASSDSSYNEQFF.

The V call is TRBV6-5, the J call TRBJ2-1; D is possibly TRBD1 (5 bases). The CDR3 sequence is 14 residues long. Germline lookup yields CDR1 MNHEY and CDR2 SVGAGI. V gave up 1 base and J gave up 10 bases, with 14 bases separating them. Written as DNA, the CDR3 is TGTGCCAGCAGTTACTACCCCGGTGCAGGGGAGCAGTTCTTC. Protein: CASSYYPGAGEQFF.

Only a few counts were recorded for this clone. This chain connects TRBV14 to TRBJ2-5; D gene uncertain. Trimming removed 2 bases from V and 5 bases from J, with 18 bases in between. Germline assignment: CDR1 SGHDN and CDR2 FVKESK. The CDR3 is 16 amino acids. In nucleotides, the CDR3 is TGTGCCAGCAGCCAATGGAGAAATGGACCTCCGGAGACCCAGTACTTC. It translates to CASSQWRNGPPETQYF.

This clone has just a few counts. The chain has TRBV5-1 and TRBJ2-1; 12 nucleotides agree with TRBD2. J gave up 9 bases and V 1 base, and 8 bases lay outside the gene matches. CDR1 is SGHRS and CDR2 is YFSETQ in the germline V gene. This CDR3 has 16 amino acids. The CDR3 DNA reads TGCGCCAGCAGCTTGATGGCTAGCGGGGGGGCCGGTGAGCAGTTCTTC. Translated: CASSLMASGGAGEQFF.

The chain recombines TRBV6-6 with TRBJ1-5; D is unclear. The CDR3 runs 14 residues. Germline values: CDR1 MNHNY, CDR2 SVGAGI (reference sequence). V was cut by 7 bases and J by 7 bases, with 17 bases left in between. CDR3 DNA: TGTGCCAGCATAAAAGAGGGTAGAGGACAGCCCCAGCATTTT. Encoded protein: CASIKEGRGQPQHF.